The 32 T cell receptor beta chains presented below share a single source sample, sequenced in a study of cytomegalovirus exposure and HLA in healthy donors. This PCR relied on a set of 60 Vbeta primers and 13 Jbeta primers. TCRdb's copy holds only in-frame clones and misses some; the assay was immunoSEQ multiplex PCR. This repertoire shows some 180,000 clones, around 77% found once; its top ten account for approximately 2%. The sample taken for sequencing was PBMCs. These receptors all come from a young man in good health and CMV-seronegative.

The V gene is TRBV5-4, the J gene TRBJ2-7; 8 bases line up with TRBD1. CDR3 length equals 15 residues. V shed 0 bases, J shed 2 bases, and the junction held 4 bases outside the gene matches. CDR1 is SGHNT, CDR2 YYREEE, per germline (reference sequence). CDR3 coding DNA: TGTGCCAGCAGCTTGGTGCCAGGGGGCACCTACGAGCAGTACTTC. Translating gives CASSLVPGGTYEQYF.

This clone has a handful of counts. The rearrangement uses TRBV6-6 and TRBJ2-2, with D perhaps TRBD2 (6 bases). The CDR3 is 14 residues long. Germline lookup yields CDR1 MNHNY and CDR2 SVGAGI (reference sequence). V lost 4 bases, J lost 5 bases, and 11 bases lay in between. The CDR3 nucleotides are TGTGCCAGCAGTTCCCTACGGGGGACCGGGGAGCTGTTTTTT. It codes for CASSSLRGTGELFF.

The chain recombines TRBV28 with TRBJ2-4; D is undetermined. Per germline, CDR1 MDHEN and CDR2 SYDVKM. CDR3 length equals 14 residues. V lost 3 bases and J lost 0, with 6 bases in between. CDR3 region: CASSFPVAKNIQYF. Here the CDR3 DNA reads TGTGCCAGCAGTTTCCCGGTAGCCAAAAACATTCAGTACTTC.

The chain links TRBV5-6 to TRBJ2-1; 8 bases align to TRBD2. V lost 1 base to trimming and J lost 5 bases; unmatched junction nucleotides: 5. Germline-derived CDR1 and CDR2 are SGHDT and YYEEEE. This CDR3 is 15 amino acids long. The chain's CDR3 is CASSLQLAENNEQFF. CDR3 in DNA: TGTGCCAGCAGCTTGCAACTAGCGGAGAACAATGAGCAGTTCTTC. Together with reference TRBV5-6 and TRBJ2-1, the CDR3 gives the full variable domain: DAGVTQSPTHLIKTRGQQVTLRCSPKSGHDTVSWYQQALGQGPQFIFQYYEEEERQRGNFPDRFSGHQFPNYSSELNVNALLLGDSALYLCASSLQLAENNEQFFGPGTRLTVL.

The V and J genes are TRBV28 and TRBJ2-5; 7 bases align to TRBD2. Germline trimming cut 4 bases from V and 0 bases from J; bases unmatched to any gene: 8. CDR3 length: 16 residues. Looked up from germline, CDR1 is MDHEN and CDR2 is SYDVKM. The chain's CDR3 is CASSSFRLANQETQYF. In DNA, the CDR3 is TGTGCCAGCAGTTCCTTCAGACTAGCTAACCAAGAGACCCAGTACTTC.

The chain uses TRBV25-1 and TRBJ1-6; 9 positions match TRBD1. The germline V gene has CDR1 MGHDK and CDR2 SYGVNS. V shed 1 base, J shed 7 bases, and the junction held 11 bases outside the gene matches. The CDR3 is 18 amino acids. This CDR3 is CASSEWPQGAVENSPLHF. DNA of the CDR3: TGTGCCAGCAGTGAATGGCCACAGGGGGCTGTAGAAAATTCACCCCTCCACTTT.

CDR3 in DNA: TGCGCCAGCAGCCCACGGACGGGGGGGTCGTCCTATGGCTACACCTTC. It specifies CASSPRTGGSSYGYTF. The rearrangement joins TRBV5-1 to TRBJ1-2; D may be TRBD1 (5 bases). CDR1 and CDR2 (germline): SGHRS, YFSETQ. This CDR3 region has 16 residues. Trimming took off 4 bases at V and 4 bases at J, with 20 bases between the two ends.

The chain combines TRBV11-2 with TRBJ2-7, with 9 bases identical to TRBD1. The CDR3 totals 14 residues. CDR1 SGHAT and CDR2 FQNNGV come from the germline V gene. V shed 4 bases and J 5 bases; nucleotides not matched to a gene: 6. The CDR3, as DNA: TGTGCCAGCAGCTCCTCGGGACAGGGTCACGAGCAGTACTTC. It specifies CASSSSGQGHEQYF.

The chain has TRBV6-1 and TRBJ2-7, with D maybe TRBD1 (6 bases). V was cut by 4 bases and J by 3 bases, with 7 bases left in between. The CDR3 is 12 amino acids. Germline lookup yields CDR1 MNHNS and CDR2 SASEGT. CDR3 amino acids: CASSGTVYEQYF. CDR3 DNA: TGTGCCAGCAGTGGGACAGTCTACGAGCAGTACTTC.

This clone showed up just a few times. The chain recombines TRBV27 with TRBJ2-7; 7 nucleotides line up with TRBD1. CDR3 size: 14 residues. CDR1 is MNHEY, CDR2 SMNVEV, per germline (reference sequence). V lost 2 bases, J lost 5 bases, and 6 bases stayed unmatched. In DNA, the CDR3 is TGTGCCAGCAGTTTACAATACGGGACAGACGAGCAGTACTTC. This codes for CASSLQYGTDEQYF.

The CDR3 coding sequence is TGTGCCAGTAGTATGGCGGGAAACACCGGGGAGCTGTTTTTT. Amino acid sequence: CASSMAGNTGELFF. V is TRBV19 and J is TRBJ2-2; D is perhaps TRBD2 (6 bases). CDR3 length: 14 residues. V was cut by 3 bases and J by 2 bases, with 7 bases left in between. CDR1 LNHDA and CDR2 SQIVND come from the germline V gene (reference sequence).

The J gene is TRBJ2-3, the V gene TRBV5-6; D is perhaps TRBD2 (6 bases). Trimming took off 2 bases at V and 8 bases at J, with 15 bases between the two ends. CDR1 and CDR2 (germline): SGHDT, YYEEEE. CDR3 length equals 14 residues. CDR3 loop: CASSLPGPGGTQYF. The CDR3, as DNA: TGTGCCAGCAGCTTACCGGGCCCCGGGGGTACGCAGTATTTT. Together with reference TRBV5-6 and TRBJ2-3, the CDR3 gives the full variable domain: DAGVTQSPTHLIKTRGQQVTLRCSPKSGHDTVSWYQQALGQGPQFIFQYYEEEERQRGNFPDRFSGHQFPNYSSELNVNALLLGDSALYLCASSLPGPGGTQYFGPGTRLTVL.

The chain has TRBV19 and TRBJ2-2; 10 bases are shared with TRBD2. From germline, CDR1 is LNHDA and CDR2 SQIVND (reference sequence). The CDR3 is 15 amino acids. The J segment lost 7 bases and the V segment lost 3 bases, leaving 5 bases of the junction unmatched. The CDR3 region is CASSILAGVGGELFF. The DNA for the CDR3 is TGTGCCAGTAGTATCCTAGCGGGAGTTGGCGGGGAGCTGTTTTTT.

With respect to this clone: A junction boundary mismatches the germline segment, possibly from a read error. This same CDR3 is encoded by further DNA sequences in the sample. The V call is TRBV7-7, the J call TRBJ2-3, with D unresolved. Germline CDR1 is SSHAT and CDR2 is FNYEAQ (reference sequence). The CDR3 runs 15 residues. CDR3 nucleotides: TGTGCTAGCAGCTTTTTAGCCTCCAACACAGATACGCAGTATTTT. It yields the protein CASSFLASNTDTQYF.

The rearrangement uses TRBV28 and TRBJ2-3; 8 bases align to TRBD2. Germline V CDR1 and CDR2: MDHEN, SYDVKM. With 3 bases clipped from V and 5 bases from J, the junction kept 19 bases outside the gene matches. This CDR3 contains 19 residues. This CDR3 is CASSFSRPPGLVNLDTQYF. The CDR3, as DNA: TGTGCCAGCAGTTTCTCCAGACCCCCGGGACTAGTAAACCTAGATACGCAGTATTTT.

V gene TRBV7-8 combines with J gene TRBJ1-4, with TRBD1 identical over 8 bases. Looked up from germline, CDR1 is SGHVS and CDR2 is FQNEAQ. J lost 0 bases, V lost 5 bases, and 8 bases had no gene match. This CDR3 has 17 amino acids. The CDR3 nucleotides are TGTGCCAGCAGCCCGTGGACAGGGATTGCAACTAATGAAAAACTGTTTTTT. Protein sequence: CASSPWTGIATNEKLFF.

The chain uses TRBV6-5 and TRBJ2-7; D possibly corresponds to TRBD2 (5 bases). Trimming shortened V by 6 bases and J by 6 bases, and 21 bases separated the two germline ends. Germline V gene lookup returns CDR1 MNHEY and CDR2 SVGAGI. This CDR3 is 15 amino acids long. The CDR3 DNA sequence: TGTGCCAGCAGCCGCACGACGGGGATCTTAGGCGAGCAGTACTTC. This codes for CASSRTTGILGEQYF.

This clone appeared a few times. This chain uses TRBV6-5 with TRBJ1-2, with no clear D. Germline V gives CDR1 MNHEY, CDR2 SVGAGI. The V end lost 5 bases, the J end lost 2 bases, and 12 bases lay between the germline ends. The CDR3 length is 14 residues. The CDR3 DNA reads TGTGCCAGCAGTCCCCTCGGGGTGAACTATGGCTACACCTTC. This encodes CASSPLGVNYGYTF.

This CDR3 is CASSLFPMTHDTQYF. For the CDR3, the DNA is TGTGCCAGCAGCCTTTTCCCGATGACACACGATACGCAGTATTTT. V and J are TRBV7-3 and TRBJ2-3; no clear D gene. The CDR3 is made up of 15 amino acids. Germline V gives CDR1 SGHTA, CDR2 FQGTGA. The V end was cut by 5 bases, the J end by 6 bases, with 18 bases between. The entire variable domain, with the rest obtained from reference TRBV7-3 and TRBJ2-3, is as follows: GAGVSQTPSNKVTEKGKYVELRCDPISGHTALYWYRQSLGQGPEFLIYFQGTGAADDSGLPNDRFFAVRPEGSVSTLKIQRTERGDSAVYLCASSLFPMTHDTQYFGPGTRLTVL.

The chain couples TRBV5-1 to TRBJ1-2, with 11 bases fitting TRBD1. This CDR3 region has 14 residues. Germline CDR1 reads SGHRS; CDR2 reads YFSETQ. Losses at the gene ends were 3 bases for V and 4 bases for J; bases not matched to a gene: 2. The chain's CDR3 is CASSWTGGGYGYTF. The CDR3 DNA sequence: TGCGCCAGCAGCTGGACAGGGGGCGGCTATGGCTACACCTTC.

The chain uses TRBV5-4 and TRBJ2-1, with 8 bases lining up with TRBD2. Trimming cost V 7 bases and J 5 bases; bases outside gene matches: 11. Germline values: CDR1 SGHNT, CDR2 YYREEE (reference sequence). The CDR3 contains 15 residues. CDR3 protein: CASPGTSNANNEQFF. CDR3 in DNA: TGTGCCAGCCCCGGGACTAGTAACGCAAACAATGAGCAGTTCTTC.

The genes are TRBV10-2 and TRBJ2-7; 7 bases map to TRBD1. Losses at the gene ends were 6 bases for V and 3 bases for J; bases not matched to a gene: 2. The CDR3 covers 12 residues. The V gene's germline CDR1 is WSHSY and CDR2 SAAADI. In nucleotides, the CDR3 is TGCGCCAGCAGGGGGGACAGCTACGAGCAGTACTTC. Protein product: CASRGDSYEQYF.

J is TRBJ1-2 and V is TRBV5-5, with 9 bases aligning to TRBD1. This CDR3 has 15 amino acids. Unmatched junction bases numbered 5, after V lost 1 base and J lost 4 bases. Germline CDR1 reads SGHKS; CDR2 reads YYEKEE (reference sequence). The CDR3 DNA sequence: TGTGCCAGCAGCTTGTCACAGGGGGCTGGCTATGGCTACACCTTC. Amino acid sequence: CASSLSQGAGYGYTF. Looking up the rest from reference TRBV5-5 and TRBJ1-2 gives the full variable domain: DAGVTQSPTHLIKTRGQQVTLRCSPISGHKSVSWYQQVLGQGPQFIFQYYEKEERGRGNFPDRFSARQFPNYSSELNVNALLLGDSALYLCASSLSQGAGYGYTFGSGTRLTVV.

This chain joins TRBV5-6 and TRBJ2-7, with TRBD1 matching 10 bases. There are 16 residues in the CDR3. Looked up from germline, CDR1 is SGHDT and CDR2 is YYEEEE. V lost 0 bases to trimming and J lost 4 bases; unmatched junction nucleotides: 7. The CDR3: CASSLGWDRGEYEQYF. The CDR3 DNA follows: TGTGCCAGCAGCTTGGGATGGGACAGGGGTGAGTACGAGCAGTACTTC.

This chain links TRBV29-1 with TRBJ1-2, with D perhaps TRBD1 (5 bases). Between the trimmed V and J ends, which lost 6 bases and 1 base, there was a span of 12 bases. Germline assignment: CDR1 SQVTM and CDR2 ANQGSEA. The CDR3 sequence is 13 residues long. CDR3 nucleotides: TGCAGCGTAGCCCCGACAGTTAACTATGGCTACACCTTC. Translating it yields CSVAPTVNYGYTF.

The rearrangement uses TRBV27 and TRBJ1-3, with a tentative D call TRBD1 (6 bases). The CDR3 runs to 14 residues. Germline-derived CDR1 and CDR2 are MNHEY and SMNVEV (reference sequence). Trimming left V 7 bases short and J 0 bases short, with 10 bases between. This CDR3 is CASNRTASGNTIYF. For the CDR3, the DNA is TGTGCCAGCAATCGGACAGCCTCTGGAAACACCATATATTTT.

This rearrangement joins TRBV5-1 to TRBJ2-3; possibly TRBD2 for D (5 bases). The V gene lost 4 bases and the J gene lost 6 bases, with 21 bases spanning the gap. The CDR3 runs to 16 residues. CDR1 is SGHRS, CDR2 YFSETQ, per germline. This CDR3 reads CASSLTRAEQWDTQYF. The CDR3 bases are TGCGCCAGCAGCCTTACTAGGGCCGAACAGTGGGATACGCAGTATTTT.

This clone was detected once. V gene TRBV6-1 combines with J gene TRBJ1-5, with 9 bases lining up with TRBD1. Germline CDR1 reads MNHNS; CDR2 reads SASEGT. The junction had 9 bases not matched to a gene; V was cut back by 4 bases and J by 11 bases. CDR3 length: 14 residues. The DNA of the CDR3 is TGTGCCAGCAGTGGCAGACAGGGGGAACTGTCCCAGCATTTT. Its protein product is CASSGRQGELSQHF.

This clone was observed a single time. V is TRBV7-9 and J is TRBJ2-1; TRBD2 matches at 7 bases. This CDR3 has 16 residues. J was trimmed by 3 bases and V by 2 bases; bases with no gene match: 7. CDR1 SEHNR and CDR2 FQNEAQ come from the germline V gene (reference sequence). CDR3 in DNA: TGTGCCAGCAGCTTACAGCGGGACCCCCGCTACAATGAGCAGTTCTTC. Amino acids: CASSLQRDPRYNEQFF.

The V call is TRBV28, the J call TRBJ1-2, with D maybe TRBD1 (5 bases). Trimming left V 5 bases short and J 4 bases short, with 11 bases between. Germline V gene sequence: CDR1 MDHEN, CDR2 SYDVKM. CDR3 length: 13 residues. The DNA for the CDR3 is TGTGCCAGCAGTGGGAGGGGCGGCTATGGCTACACCTTC. Translation: CASSGRGGYGYTF.

This chain uses TRBV9 with TRBJ2-1; 13 positions agree with TRBD2. The trim removed 0 bases at V and 10 bases at J, leaving 7 bases unmatched. This CDR3 has 16 amino acids. Germline V gene data show CDR1 as SGDLS and CDR2 as YYNGEE. For the CDR3, the DNA is TGTGCCAGCAGCGTAGTCCCAACTAGCGGGAGGGCCGAGCAGTTCTTC. Protein: CASSVVPTSGRAEQFF.

V is TRBV30 and J is TRBJ2-1; the D gene is possibly TRBD2 (5 bases). The CDR3 is 15 amino acids. CDR1 GTSNPN and CDR2 SVGIG come from the germline V gene (reference sequence). V dropped 2 bases and J dropped 0 bases, with 11 bases sitting between them. CDR3 region: CAWSTPSGSYNEQFF. CDR3 sequence (DNA): TGTGCCTGGAGTACCCCCAGCGGCTCCTACAATGAGCAGTTCTTC. The full variable domain, its missing parts supplied by reference TRBV30 and TRBJ2-1, is SQTIHQWPATLVQPVGSPLSLECTVEGTSNPNLYWYRQAAGRGLQLLFYSVGIGQISSEVPQNLSASRPQDRQFILSSKKLLLSDSGFYLCAWSTPSGSYNEQFFGPGTRLTVL.